The clone carrying this T cell receptor beta chain showed up just a few times. What it recognizes is unknown. These data are taken from a study of long-term antiretroviral therapy in people with HIV. Findings and limits, study-wide: Clonotypes expanded prior to ART showed repertoire dominance at all sampled time points. Data on ART adherence, viral resistance or therapy changes were unavailable. Repertoires from HIV showed CDR3 length ranges narrower than those of controls.

Samples were assayed with immunoSEQ v3.0 at survey level. Sequenced by immunoSEQ multiplex PCR; TCRdb stores in-frame clones only, minus some. Of 20,000 to 25,000 clones listed, approximately 79% were seen once; the top ten hold around 9%. Germline CDR1 and CDR2: SGHVS and FQNEAQ. Deletions cut 7 bases from V and 2 bases from J, with 15 bases between. The CDR3 spans 14 residues. The rearrangement links TRBV7-8 to TRBJ2-7; D unresolved. This TCR came from a woman between 40 and 50 years old with HIV. The sample consisted of unsorted PBMCs, taken 4.1 years after starting antiretroviral therapy. The CDR3 protein is CASTPVRSTYEQYF. CDR3 coding DNA: TGTGCCAGCACCCCCGTTAGATCTACCTACGAGCAGTACTTC.